A single sample gave rise to the 8 T cell receptor beta chains below, sequenced in a study of immune heterogeneity within non-small cell lung tumors. The template for each sample was 600 ng of genomic DNA, which had been extracted from bulk tumor tissue. Surgery yielded several widely spaced biopsies per primary tumor. Before undergoing curative surgery, patients had newly diagnosed non-small cell lung cancer that was untreated. It was a multiplex PCR that amplified TCR beta CDR3, with 32 V and 13 J primers. TCRdb reprocessed the multiplex PCR reads via MiXCR and lists one record per CDR3 protein. The table has fewer than 13,000 distinct CDR3 sequences, 27% seen once; the top ten hold 13%. Material for sequencing was lung tumor tissue. These receptors all stem from a man aged 45 to 65 with non-small cell lung cancer.

V and J are TRBV12-3 or TRBV12-4 and TRBJ1-5, with a possible D match to TRBD1 (6 bases). Deletions cut 9 bases from V and 6 bases from J, with 18 bases between. The CDR3 covers 14 residues. As DNA, the CDR3 is TGTGCCAGTTTAGGGGGGGGGTCTTCTCAGCCCCAGCATTTT. Its translation is CASLGGGSSQPQHF.

Remarks on this clonotype: A much larger clone lies one base from this, so it may be a read error. The chain joins TRBV20-1 to TRBJ1-5; a possible D gene is TRBD1 (5 bases). Germline values: CDR1 DFQATT, CDR2 SNEGSKA (reference sequence). This CDR3 comprises 13 residues. V lost 1 base to trimming and J lost 7 bases, with 11 bases between them. This CDR3 is CSARGGVGQPQHF. CDR3 coding DNA: TGCAGTGCTAGAGGAGGGGTCGGACAGCCCCAGCATTTT.

This clonotype was detected many times. The chain carries TRBV25-1 and TRBJ1-2, with 11 bases matching TRBD1. The CDR3 has 17 amino acids. Looked up from germline, CDR1 is MGHDK and CDR2 is SYGVNS. The V gene end was trimmed by 5 bases and the J gene end by 4 bases; junction bases not matched to a gene: 12. The CDR3 spells CASSKPGTGGRGYGYTF. In DNA form, the CDR3 reads TGTGCCAGCAGTAAACCCGGGACAGGGGGACGGGGCTATGGCTACACCTTC.

This clonotype showed up many times. This chain joins TRBV5-1 and TRBJ2-4; D unclear. CDR1 and CDR2 (germline): SGHRS, YFSETQ. The length of the CDR3 is 11 residues. Trimming took 0 bases from V and 7 from J, leaving 2 bases between them. CDR3 amino acids: CASSLDNIQYF. CDR3 DNA sequence: TGCGCCAGCAGCTTGGACAACATTCAGTACTTC.

In this sample, this clonotype turned up a few times. The rearrangement uses TRBV6-1 and TRBJ2-1, with 9 bases identical to TRBD2. The CDR3 runs 15 residues. The V gene end was trimmed by 6 bases and the J gene end by 2 bases; junction bases not matched to a gene: 5. Germline-derived CDR1 and CDR2 are MNHNS and SASEGT. This CDR3 is CASRGLAGTYNEQFF. DNA for the CDR3: TGTGCCAGCAGGGGACTAGCCGGTACCTACAATGAGCAGTTCTTC.

In its sample, this clonotype was seen a few times. The rearrangement joins TRBV20-1 to TRBJ2-2; 12 bases align to TRBD2. Per the germline V gene, CDR1 is DFQATT and CDR2 is SNEGSKA (reference sequence). The CDR3 has 15 amino acids. Unmatched junction bases numbered 6, after V lost 5 bases and J lost 5 bases. The CDR3, as DNA: TGCAGTGCTCGGCTAGCGGGAGGGCAGACCGGGGAGCTGTTTTTT. As protein: CSARLAGGQTGELFF.

This clonotype was counted ten times or more. The chain combines TRBV28 with TRBJ2-1, with 14 bases lining up with TRBD2. Trimming removed 6 bases from V and 4 bases from J; junction bases left unmatched: 8. CDR3 length: 17 residues. CDR1 and CDR2 from the germline V gene are MDHEN and SYDVKM. Written as DNA, the CDR3 is TGTGCCAGCAGCTCATCGGGACTAGCGGGAGTATACAATGAGCAGTTCTTC. Amino acid sequence: CASSSSGLAGVYNEQFF.

The J gene is TRBJ1-2, the V gene TRBV7-2; D is unclear. V was pared by 0 bases and J by 6 bases, with 8 bases between. CDR3 length equals 13 residues. The V gene's germline CDR1 is SGHTA and CDR2 FQGNSA. CDR3 protein: CASSLAPANGYTF. CDR3 nucleotide sequence: TGTGCCAGCAGCTTAGCACCGGCTAATGGCTACACCTTC.